This T cell receptor (beta chain) was sequenced during a study of shared clonotypes between healthy human individuals. Study overall: Each donor had three CD4 naive, three CD4 memory, two CD8 naive and one CD8 memory plate.

Selected positively for CCR7 and CD45RO-negative, naive CD8 cells excluded terminally differentiated effector memory CD45RA+ cells. Libraries were prepared by immunoSEQ multiplex PCR; TCRdb keeps only in-frame clonotypes and omits some of them. The sample comprises around 2,000,000 clones, less than 95% of which are singletons, and approximately 1% rests with the top ten. The V and J ends lost 2 bases and 3 bases respectively, with 11 bases between them. Germline V gene lookup returns CDR1 MNHEY and CDR2 SMNVEV (reference sequence). The CDR3 is 14 residues long. V usage is TRBV27 and J usage is TRBJ2-7; a possible D gene is TRBD2 (6 bases). Material: naive CD8+ T cells sorted from blood. This receptor was obtained from a man between 18 and 35 years old in good health. Here the CDR3 DNA reads TGTGCCAGCAGTTTAGGGGGGATGGGCTACGAGCAGTACTTC. This encodes CASSLGGMGYEQYF.